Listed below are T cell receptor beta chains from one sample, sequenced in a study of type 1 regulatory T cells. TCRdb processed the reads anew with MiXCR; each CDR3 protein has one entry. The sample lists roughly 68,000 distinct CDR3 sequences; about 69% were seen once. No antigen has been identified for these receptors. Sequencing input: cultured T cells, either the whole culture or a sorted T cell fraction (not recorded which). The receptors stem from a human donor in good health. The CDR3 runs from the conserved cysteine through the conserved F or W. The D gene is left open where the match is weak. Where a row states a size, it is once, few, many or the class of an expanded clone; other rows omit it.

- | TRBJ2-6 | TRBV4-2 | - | CASSHNTPGANVLTF | TGTGCCAGCAGCCATAACACCCCCGGGGCCAACGTCCTGACTTTC
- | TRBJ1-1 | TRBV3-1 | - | CASTLGEVTEAFF | TGTGCCAGCACCCTGGGAGAGGTCACTGAAGCTTTCTTT
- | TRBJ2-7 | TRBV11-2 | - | CASSLVMDSSYEQYF | TGTGCCAGCAGCTTAGTAATGGACAGCTCCTACGAGCAGTACTTC
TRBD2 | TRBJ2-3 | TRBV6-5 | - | CVSSPAGLVASTDTQYF | TGTGTCAGCAGCCCCGCGGGACTAGTGGCTAGCACAGATACGCAGTATTTT
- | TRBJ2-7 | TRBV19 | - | CASSITWGSYEQYF | TGTGCCAGTAGTATAACCTGGGGGTCCTACGAGCAGTACTTC
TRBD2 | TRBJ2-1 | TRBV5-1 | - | CASSFASGDNEQFF | TGCGCCAGCAGCTTTGCTAGCGGGGACAATGAGCAGTTCTTC
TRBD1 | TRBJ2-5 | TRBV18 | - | CASSQNGDRAQETQYF | TGTGCCAGCTCACAAAATGGGGACAGGGCCCAAGAGACCCAGTACTTC
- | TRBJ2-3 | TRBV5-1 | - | CASREDTDTQYF | TGCGCCAGCAGGGAAGACACAGATACGCAGTATTTT
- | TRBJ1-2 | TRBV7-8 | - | CASSQGRIVRVGYTF | TGTGCCAGCAGCCAAGGGAGAATAGTTCGTGTGGGCTACACCTTC
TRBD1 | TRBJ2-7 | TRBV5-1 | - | CASSLAGTGAYEQYF | TGCGCCAGCAGCTTGGCCGGGACAGGGGCCTACGAGCAGTACTTC
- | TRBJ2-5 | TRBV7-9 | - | CASSLLGQTQYF | TGTGCCAGCAGCTTACTCGGACAGACCCAGTACTTC
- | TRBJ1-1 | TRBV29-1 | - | CGVDGLRGAFF | TGCGGCGTTGATGGGCTCAGAGGGGCTTTCTTT
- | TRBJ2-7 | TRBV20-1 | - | CSAQGQWGFPSSYEQYF | TGCAGTGCTCAGGGCCAGTGGGGCTTCCCGAGCTCCTACGAGCAGTACTTC
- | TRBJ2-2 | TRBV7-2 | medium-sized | CASSLQGRNTGELFF | TGTGCCAGCAGCCTTCAGGGGAGGAACACCGGGGAGCTGTTTTTT
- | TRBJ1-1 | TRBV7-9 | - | CASSPDKGFSEAFF | TGTGCCAGCAGCCCGGACAAGGGATTCTCCGAAGCTTTCTTT
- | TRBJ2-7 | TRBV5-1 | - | CASSPEEGGIYEQYF | TGCGCCAGCAGCCCCGAGGAGGGCGGGATCTACGAGCAGTACTTC
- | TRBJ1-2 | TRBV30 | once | CAWSDTSRGGYTF | TGTGCCTGGAGTGACACCTCCAGGGGTGGCTACACCTTC
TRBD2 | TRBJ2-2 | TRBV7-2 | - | CASSRGLAYTGELFF | TGTGCCAGCAGCCGGGGACTAGCCTACACCGGGGAGCTGTTTTTT
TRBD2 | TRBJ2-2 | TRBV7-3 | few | CASSLGLGTTGELFF | TGTGCCAGCAGCTTGGGACTAGGGACCACCGGGGAGCTGTTTTTT
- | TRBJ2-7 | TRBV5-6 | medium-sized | CASSMGLPWEQYF | TGTGCCAGCAGCATGGGACTGCCTTGGGAGCAGTACTTC
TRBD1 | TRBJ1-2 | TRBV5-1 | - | CASRLTGDGYTF | TGCGCCAGCAGATTGACAGGGGATGGCTACACCTTC
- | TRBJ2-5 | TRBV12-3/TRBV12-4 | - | CASLEFGARTQYF | TGTGCCAGCCTAGAGTTCGGGGCCCGGACCCAGTACTTC
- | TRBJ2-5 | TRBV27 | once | CASSVTGKQYF | TGTGCCAGCAGTGTAACCGGGAAGCAGTACTTC
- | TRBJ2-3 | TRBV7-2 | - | CASSLNGFTDTQYF | TGTGCCAGCAGCTTAAACGGCTTCACAGATACGCAGTATTTT
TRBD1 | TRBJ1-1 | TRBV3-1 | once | CASSTRQGSLNTEAFF | TGTGCCAGCAGCACCCGACAGGGCTCCCTGAACACTGAAGCTTTCTTT
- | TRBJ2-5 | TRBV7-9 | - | CVSSFRAGFAETQYF | TGTGTCAGCAGCTTCCGGGCAGGGTTTGCGGAGACCCAGTACTTC
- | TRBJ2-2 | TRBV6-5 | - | CASSYSRRAVGGGLVTGELFF | TGTGCCAGCAGTTATAGTCGCCGGGCGGTCGGAGGCGGGCTGGTCACCGGGGAGCTGTTTTTT
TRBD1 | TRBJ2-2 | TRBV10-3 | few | CAISAAGGSLTGELFF | TGTGCCATCAGTGCGGCAGGGGGATCCTTAACCGGGGAGCTGTTTTTT
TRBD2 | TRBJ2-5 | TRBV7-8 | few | CASRLGASGGYQETQYF | TGTGCCAGCAGGCTTGGGGCTAGCGGGGGGTACCAAGAGACCCAGTACTTC
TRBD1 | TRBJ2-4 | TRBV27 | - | CASSLWITGGKNIQYF | TGTGCCAGCAGTTTATGGATAACAGGGGGCAAAAACATTCAGTACTTC
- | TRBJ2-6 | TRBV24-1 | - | CATSDPGGLGANVLTF | TGTGCCACCAGTGACCCCGGGGGGCTCGGGGCCAACGTCCTGACTTTC
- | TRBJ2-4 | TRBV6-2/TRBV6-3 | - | CASVFSGAKNIQYF | TGTGCCAGCGTTTTCTCGGGGGCCAAAAACATTCAGTACTTC
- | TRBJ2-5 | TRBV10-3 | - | CAISDFRAETQYF | TGTGCCATCAGTGATTTCAGGGCGGAGACCCAGTACTTC
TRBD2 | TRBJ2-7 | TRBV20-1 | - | CSARLVSGRASEQYF | TGCAGTGCTAGATTGGTTAGCGGGAGGGCCAGCGAGCAGTACTTC
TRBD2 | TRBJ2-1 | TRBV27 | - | CASRTSGYHNEQFF | TGTGCCTCACGCACTAGCGGGTACCACAATGAGCAGTTCTTC
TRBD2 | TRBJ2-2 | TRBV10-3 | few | CAISDTLAGVGTGELFF | TGTGCCATCAGTGATACACTAGCGGGAGTAGGTACCGGGGAGCTGTTTTTT
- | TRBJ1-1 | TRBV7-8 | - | CASTRRNWNTEAFF | TGTGCCAGCACCCGACGGAATTGGAACACTGAAGCTTTCTTT
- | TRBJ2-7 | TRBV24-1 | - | CATSEGYEQYF | TGTGCCACCAGTGAAGGGTACGAGCAGTACTTC
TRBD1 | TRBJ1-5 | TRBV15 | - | CATSRGGTGRRNQPQHF | TGTGCCACCAGCAGAGGGGGGACAGGGCGAAGGAATCAGCCCCAGCATTTT